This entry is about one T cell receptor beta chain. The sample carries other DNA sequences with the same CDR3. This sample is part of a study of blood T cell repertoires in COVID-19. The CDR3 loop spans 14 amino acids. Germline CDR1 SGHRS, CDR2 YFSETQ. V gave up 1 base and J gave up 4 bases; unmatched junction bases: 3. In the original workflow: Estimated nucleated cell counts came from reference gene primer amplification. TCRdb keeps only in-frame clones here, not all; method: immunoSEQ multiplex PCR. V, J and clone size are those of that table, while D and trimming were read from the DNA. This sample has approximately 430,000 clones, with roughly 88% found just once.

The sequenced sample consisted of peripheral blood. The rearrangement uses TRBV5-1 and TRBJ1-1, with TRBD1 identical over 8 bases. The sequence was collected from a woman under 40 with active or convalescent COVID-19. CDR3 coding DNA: TGCGCCAGCAGCTTGCGGCAGGGGGCCACTGAAGCTTTCTTT. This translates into CASSLRQGATEAFF.